These 4 T cell receptor beta chains came from one sample sequenced in a study of cytomegalovirus exposure and HLA in healthy donors. 13 Jbeta primers and 60 Vbeta primers were used for the PCR. Here immunoSEQ multiplex PCR was the method, and the copy in TCRdb shows in-frame clones only, minus some. The profile shows 100,000 to 150,000 clones, roughly 82% of them singletons. The sample consisted of PBMCs. Receptors originate from a woman aged 55 to 70 in good health and CMV-seropositive.

The genes are TRBV4-3 and TRBJ1-5; tentative D call: TRBD1 (6 bases). The germline gives CDR1 LGHNA, CDR2 YSLEER. The CDR3 runs 14 residues. V was clipped by 1 base and J by 2 bases, with 6 bases between them. The CDR3 protein is CASSQGQGNQPQHF. Written as DNA, the CDR3 is TGCGCCAGCAGCCAAGGACAGGGCAATCAGCCCCAGCATTTT.

This clone came up once. The chain joins TRBV7-9 to TRBJ1-5; a weak D match, TRBD1 (6 bases). Germline V gene data show CDR1 as SEHNR and CDR2 as FQNEAQ (reference sequence). The CDR3 has 15 amino acids. The germline V and J ends were trimmed by 2 bases and 5 bases, with 13 bases remaining between them. The CDR3 spells CASSLRGSEDQPQHF. The CDR3 DNA is TGTGCCAGCAGCTTAAGGGGGTCAGAGGATCAGCCCCAGCATTTT.

The chain uses TRBV7-9 and TRBJ2-7; D is undetermined. In germline, CDR1 is SEHNR, CDR2 FQNEAQ (reference sequence). V was clipped by 1 base and J by 3 bases, with 7 bases between them. The CDR3 is made up of 13 amino acids. The CDR3 sequence: CASSLVRSYEQYF. CDR3 bases: TGTGCCAGCAGCTTAGTGAGGAGCTACGAGCAGTACTTC. Complete variable domain (other parts from reference TRBV7-9 and TRBJ2-7): DTGVSQNPRHKITKRGQNVTFRCDPISEHNRLYWYRQTLGQGPEFLTYFQNEAQLEKSRLLSDRFSAERPKGSFSTLEIQRTEQGDSAMYLCASSLVRSYEQYFGPGTRLTVT.

The chain is built from TRBV4-1 and TRBJ2-7; the match to TRBD1 covers 9 bases. The CDR3 has 19 amino acids. Losses at the gene ends were 1 base for V and 2 bases for J; bases not matched to a gene: 15. CDR1 and CDR2 from the germline V gene are MGHRA and YSYEKL. The CDR3 loop reads CASSQGPSDRGTLTYEQYF. The DNA of the CDR3 is TGCGCCAGCAGCCAAGGCCCCTCCGACAGGGGGACCCTAACCTACGAGCAGTACTTC.